The present T cell receptor beta chain was sequenced within a study of blood T cell repertoires in COVID-19. In this sample, this clone turned up once. This CDR3 region has 11 residues. Looked up from germline, CDR1 is MDHEN and CDR2 is SYDVKM. V lost 4 bases to trimming and J lost 12 bases, with 10 bases between them. TCRdb keeps only in-frame clones here, not all; method: immunoSEQ multiplex PCR. The sample lists about 250,000 clones; approximately 86% were seen once. The source material was peripheral blood. This chain connects TRBV28 to TRBJ2-1; D is possibly TRBD2 (5 bases). This receptor was obtained from an older woman who had recovered from COVID-19. The CDR3 loop is CASSYIRGQFF. The CDR3 region has the DNA TGTGCCAGCAGTTACATCCGGGGGCAGTTCTTC.